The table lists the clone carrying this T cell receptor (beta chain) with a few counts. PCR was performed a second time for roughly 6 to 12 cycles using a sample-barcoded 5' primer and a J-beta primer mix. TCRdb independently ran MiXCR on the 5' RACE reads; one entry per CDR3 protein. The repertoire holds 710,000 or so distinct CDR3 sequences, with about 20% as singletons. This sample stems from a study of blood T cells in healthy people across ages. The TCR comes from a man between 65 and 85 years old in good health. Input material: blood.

The CDR3 is CASSYGGAESYNEQFF. The CDR3 region has the DNA TGTGCCAGCAGTTATGGGGGAGCGGAGTCCTACAATGAGCAGTTCTTC. This chain uses TRBV6-5 with TRBJ2-7; D might be TRBD1 or TRBD2, each matching 5 bases. The J call may be faulty, since TRBJ2-1 better matches the DNA end. Germline V CDR1 and CDR2: MNHEY, SVGAGI. The CDR3 runs 16 residues.